This T cell receptor (beta chain) was recovered during a study of regulatory T cells in long-lasting Graves disease. The time point: newly diagnosed GD, antithyroid drugs for less than 3 months. PBMC-derived RNA was used for the TCR library. From each patient, roughly 9 milliliters of peripheral blood was drawn and collected into an EDTA anticoagulant tube. This clonotype was counted ten times or more. Deletions cut 6 bases from V and 4 bases from J, with 18 bases between. This CDR3 region has 15 residues. Construction of the TCR beta libraries employed iRepertoire HTBI primers in conjunction with Arm-PCR of CDR3 regions. In TCRdb, the multiplex PCR reads were re-called with MiXCR into one record per CDR3 protein. Here the sample spans about 400,000 distinct CDR3 sequences, about 14% being singletons.

The source material was peripheral blood mononuclear cells (PBMCs), sampled at new diagnosis, from a patient treated with antithyroid drugs. The rearrangement uses TRBV12-3 or TRBV12-4 and TRBJ2-5; perhaps TRBD2 as D (6 bases). The TCR sequence derives from a female donor with Graves disease. CDR3 loop: CASRAQLVGGETQYF. The CDR3 nucleotides are TGTGCCAGCAGGGCGCAATTGGTGGGGGGAGAGACCCAGTACTTC.